One sample yielded the 11 T cell receptor beta chains listed below, sequenced in a study of T cell repertoires in cytomegalovirus infection. One entry per CDR3 protein results from TCRdb running MiXCR on the reads. The sample lists a few hundred thousand distinct CDR3 sequences, about 42% occurring once. Their antigens remain unidentified. Here the sequenced sample was cultured PBMCs, taken from culture after CMV antigen stimulation. The source of these receptors is a human donor in good health (CMV status not recorded). Some clones in this sample may be carry-over from other donors' samples.

This clonotype was seen a handful of times. The genes are TRBV7-2 and TRBJ2-2, with D unresolved. Germline CDR1 reads SGHTA; CDR2 reads FQGNSA. The V and J ends lost 4 bases and 4 bases respectively, with 13 bases between them. The CDR3 is 15 amino acids. Here the CDR3 reads CASSSTLTLTGELFF. CDR3 nucleotide sequence: TGTGCCAGCAGCTCAACTCTGACCCTCACCGGGGAGCTGTTTTTT.

Here the CDR3 DNA reads TGTGCCAGCAGCTTACGGAGCGGGGGCTACAATGAGCAGTTCTTC. Translating gives CASSLRSGGYNEQFF. The rearrangement uses TRBV7-2 and TRBJ2-1, with TRBD2 identical over 8 bases. V trimming: 2 bases; J trimming: 3 bases; junction bases outside the gene matches: 3. There are 15 residues in the CDR3. Germline CDR1 reads SGHTA; CDR2 reads FQGNSA.

This clonotype showed up just once. The chain employs TRBV7-8 and TRBJ1-1; D not resolved. Germline V gene data show CDR1 as SGHVS and CDR2 as FQNEAQ. V was trimmed by 1 base and J by 1 base, leaving 7 bases between them. This CDR3 is built from 14 residues. The CDR3 loop reads CASSLVVWNTEAFF. In nucleotides, the CDR3 is TGTGCCAGCAGCTTAGTGGTCTGGAACACTGAAGCTTTCTTT.

The rearrangement joins TRBV10-3 to TRBJ2-5; 15 bases align to TRBD2. The CDR3 covers 16 residues. Germline CDR1 is ENHRY and CDR2 is SYGVKD. Trimming cost V 6 bases and J 4 bases; bases outside gene matches: 6. The DNA of the CDR3 is TGTGCCATCAGCAAAGGACTAGCGGGGGGGCGAGAGACCCAGTACTTC. Translation: CAISKGLAGGRETQYF.

The chain has TRBV20-1 and TRBJ1-1; TRBD1 might be the D (5 bases). The CDR3 covers 11 residues. The germline V gene has CDR1 DFQATT and CDR2 SNEGSKA (reference sequence). Trimming removed 5 bases from V and 1 base from J, with 5 bases in between. The CDR3 loop reads CSAQGNTEAFF. As DNA, the CDR3 is TGCAGTGCTCAGGGGAACACTGAAGCTTTCTTT.

V usage is TRBV6-1 and J usage is TRBJ2-7; 7 nucleotides align to TRBD1. Trimming at V came to 6 bases and at J to 3 bases, leaving 11 bases not matched to a gene. This CDR3 comprises 15 residues. Germline-derived CDR1 and CDR2 are MNHNS and SASEGT. The CDR3: CASSDPPGQFYEQYF. CDR3 in DNA: TGTGCCAGCAGCGATCCCCCGGGACAGTTCTACGAGCAGTACTTC.

The J gene is TRBJ2-7, the V gene TRBV7-6; 11 nucleotides line up with TRBD2. Germline CDR1 reads SGHVS; CDR2 reads FNYEAQ. V was clipped by 5 bases and J by 6 bases; unmatched bases: 9. The CDR3 is 15 amino acids. The CDR3 spells CASSPGTSGEAEQYF. CDR3 DNA sequence: TGTGCCAGCAGCCCAGGGACTAGCGGTGAGGCCGAGCAGTACTTC.

The chain is built from TRBV20-1 and TRBJ2-3, with 7 bases that match TRBD1. Germline CDR1 is DFQATT and CDR2 is SNEGSKA (reference sequence). This CDR3 has 15 residues. The V and J ends lost 6 bases and 2 bases, in that order; junction bases with no gene match: 11. CDR3 DNA sequence: TGCAGTGCACAGAGGGGGACAGACCCCACAGATACGCAGTATTTT. Translating gives CSAQRGTDPTDTQYF.

The gene calls are TRBV12-3 or TRBV12-4 and TRBJ2-7; D perhaps matches TRBD2 (6 bases). Trimming shortened V by 5 bases and J by 6 bases, and 11 bases separated the two germline ends. This CDR3 spans 12 amino acids. In nucleotides, the CDR3 is TGTGCCAGCAGTCCTGGGGGGACCGAGCAGTACTTC. Amino acids: CASSPGGTEQYF.

This clonotype has just a few counts. Here the CDR3 DNA reads TGTGCCAGCAGCCAGGCCGGTACAGGGGTCGGCACAGATACGCAGTATTTT. It codes for CASSQAGTGVGTDTQYF. The V call is TRBV4-2, the J call TRBJ2-3; 7 bases fit TRBD1. The V segment lost 3 bases and the J segment 1 base; nucleotides outside the gene matches: 10. CDR1 and CDR2 from the germline V gene are LGHNA and YNFKEQ. The CDR3 is 17 amino acids.

This sequence joins TRBV12-3 or TRBV12-4 and TRBJ1-4; TRBD1 agrees at 8 bases. This CDR3 region has 17 residues. Losses at the gene ends were 5 bases for V and 5 bases for J; bases not matched to a gene: 13. The CDR3 bases are TGTGCCAGCAGTCGCCATCCCGGGACAGGAGAAAATGAAAAACTGTTTTTT. Its protein product is CASSRHPGTGENEKLFF.